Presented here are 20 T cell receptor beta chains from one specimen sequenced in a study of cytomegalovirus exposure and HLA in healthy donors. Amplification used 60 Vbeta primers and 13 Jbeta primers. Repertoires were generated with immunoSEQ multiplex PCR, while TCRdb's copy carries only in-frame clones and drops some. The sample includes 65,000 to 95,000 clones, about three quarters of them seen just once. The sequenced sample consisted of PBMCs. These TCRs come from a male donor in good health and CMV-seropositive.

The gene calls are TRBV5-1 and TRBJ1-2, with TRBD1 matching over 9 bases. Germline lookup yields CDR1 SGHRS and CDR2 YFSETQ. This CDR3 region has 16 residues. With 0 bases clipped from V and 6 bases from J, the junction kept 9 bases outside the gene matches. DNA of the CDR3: TGCGCCAGCAGCTTGGTCGGGGGACAGGGATCGAATGGCTACACCTTC. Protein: CASSLVGGQGSNGYTF.

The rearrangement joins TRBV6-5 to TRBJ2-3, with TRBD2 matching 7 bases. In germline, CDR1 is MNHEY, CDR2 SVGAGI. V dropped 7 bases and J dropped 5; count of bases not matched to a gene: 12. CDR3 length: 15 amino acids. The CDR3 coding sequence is TGTGCCAGCAAAGCTAGCGGAAAGACGGGAGATACGCAGTATTTT. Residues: CASKASGKTGDTQYF.

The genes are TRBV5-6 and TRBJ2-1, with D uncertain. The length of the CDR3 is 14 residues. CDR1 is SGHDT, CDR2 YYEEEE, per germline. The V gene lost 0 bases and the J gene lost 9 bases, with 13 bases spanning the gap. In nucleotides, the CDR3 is TGTGCCAGCAGCTTGGGCCGGCAGGAAAGTGAGCAGTTCTTC. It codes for CASSLGRQESEQFF.

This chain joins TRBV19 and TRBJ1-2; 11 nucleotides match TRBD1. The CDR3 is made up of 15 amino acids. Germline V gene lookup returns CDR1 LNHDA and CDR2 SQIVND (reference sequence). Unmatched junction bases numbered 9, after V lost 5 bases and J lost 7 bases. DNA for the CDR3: TGTGCCAGTAGTGCCCGGGACAGGGGGTTCTCTGGCTACACCTTC. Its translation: CASSARDRGFSGYTF.

In DNA form, the CDR3 reads TGTGCCAGCAGTTCCCGACCGGACAGACTAGCGGGACCTTACGAGCAGTACTTC. It translates to CASSSRPDRLAGPYEQYF. The chain has TRBV27 and TRBJ2-5; 11 nucleotides agree with TRBD2. The tail of the sequence fits TRBJ2-7 better, so the J call may be wrong. Per germline, CDR1 MNHEY and CDR2 SMNVEV (reference sequence). This CDR3 comprises 18 residues.

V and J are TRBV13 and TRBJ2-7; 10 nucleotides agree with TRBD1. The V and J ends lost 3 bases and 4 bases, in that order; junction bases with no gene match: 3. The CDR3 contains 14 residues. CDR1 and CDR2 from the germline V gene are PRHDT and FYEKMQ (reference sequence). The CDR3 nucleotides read TGTGCCAGCAGCTTGGAGGACAGGGGGTACGAGCAGTACTTC. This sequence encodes CASSLEDRGYEQYF.

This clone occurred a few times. CDR3 DNA sequence: TGTGCCAGCAGTTTGGGGGACAGGAGACTTTTCAATGAGCAGTTCTTC. Translation gives CASSLGDRRLFNEQFF. The chain is built from TRBV6-6 and TRBJ2-1, with 8 bases that match TRBD1. The V and J ends lost 4 bases and 6 bases, in that order; junction bases with no gene match: 11. This CDR3 has 16 residues. The germline CDR1 and CDR2 sequences are MNHNY and SVGAGI (reference sequence).

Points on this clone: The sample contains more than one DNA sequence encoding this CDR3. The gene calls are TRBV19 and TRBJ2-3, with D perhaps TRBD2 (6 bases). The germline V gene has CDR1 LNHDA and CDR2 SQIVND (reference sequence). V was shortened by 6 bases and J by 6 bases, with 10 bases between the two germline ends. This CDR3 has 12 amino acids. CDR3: CASRQSGDTQYF. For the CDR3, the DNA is TGTGCCAGTAGACAAAGCGGGGATACGCAGTATTTT. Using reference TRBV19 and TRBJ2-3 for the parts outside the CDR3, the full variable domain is DGGITQSPKYLFRKEGQNVTLSCEQNLNHDAMYWYRQDPGQGLRLIYYSQIVNDFQKGDIAEGYSVSREKKESFPLTVTSAQKNPTAFYLCASRQSGDTQYFGPGTRLTVL.

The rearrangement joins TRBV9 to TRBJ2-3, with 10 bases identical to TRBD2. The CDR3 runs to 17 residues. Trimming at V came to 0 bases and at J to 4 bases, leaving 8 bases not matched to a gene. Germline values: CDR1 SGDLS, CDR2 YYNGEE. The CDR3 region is CASSVGASGSRSDTQYF. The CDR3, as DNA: TGTGCCAGCAGCGTAGGAGCTAGCGGGAGCCGTTCAGATACGCAGTATTTT.

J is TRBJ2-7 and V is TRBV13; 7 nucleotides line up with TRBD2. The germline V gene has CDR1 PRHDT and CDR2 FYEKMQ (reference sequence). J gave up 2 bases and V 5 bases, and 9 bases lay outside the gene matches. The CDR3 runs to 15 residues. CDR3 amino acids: CASSTQRDLPYEQYF. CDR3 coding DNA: TGTGCCAGCAGCACCCAGCGGGACTTGCCCTACGAGCAGTACTTC.

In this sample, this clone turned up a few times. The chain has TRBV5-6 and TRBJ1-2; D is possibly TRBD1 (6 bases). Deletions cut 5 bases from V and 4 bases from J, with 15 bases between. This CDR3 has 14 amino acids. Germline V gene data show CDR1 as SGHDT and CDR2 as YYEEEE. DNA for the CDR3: TGTGCCAGCAGGATTAGACAGGCGGTCTATGGCTACACCTTC. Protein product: CASRIRQAVYGYTF.

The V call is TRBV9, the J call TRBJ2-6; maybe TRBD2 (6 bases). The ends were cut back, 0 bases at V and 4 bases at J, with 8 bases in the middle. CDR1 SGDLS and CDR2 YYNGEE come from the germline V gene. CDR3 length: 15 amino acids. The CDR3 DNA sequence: TGTGCCAGCAGCGTAGGCGCGGGGGGGGCCAACGTCCTGACTTTC. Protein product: CASSVGAGGANVLTF.

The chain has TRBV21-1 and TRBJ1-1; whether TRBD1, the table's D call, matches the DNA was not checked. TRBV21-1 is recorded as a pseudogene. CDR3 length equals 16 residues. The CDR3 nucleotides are TGTGCCAGCAGCCTCCGAACAGGGCTCCGGAACACTGAAGCTTTCTTT. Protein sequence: CASSLRTGLRNTEAFF.

For the CDR3, the DNA is TGTGCCAGCTCACCTAATCAGGGGGCTGTCGGGCAGTACTTC. It specifies CASSPNQGAVGQYF. This chain connects TRBV18 to TRBJ2-7; the match to TRBD1 covers 8 bases. The CDR3 loop spans 14 amino acids. Per germline, CDR1 KGHSH and CDR2 LQKENI. V lost 3 bases to trimming and J lost 9 bases; unmatched junction nucleotides: 10. Complete variable domain (other parts from reference TRBV18 and TRBJ2-7): NAGVMQNPRHLVRRRGQEARLRCSPMKGHSHVYWYRQLPEEGLKFMVYLQKENIIDESGMPKERFSAEFPKEGPSILRIQQVVRGDSAAYFCASSPNQGAVGQYFGPGTRLTVT.

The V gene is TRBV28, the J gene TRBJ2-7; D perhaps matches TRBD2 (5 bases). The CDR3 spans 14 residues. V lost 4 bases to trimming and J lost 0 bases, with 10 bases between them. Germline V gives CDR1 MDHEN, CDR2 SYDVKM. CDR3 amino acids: CASSSYSGSYEQYF. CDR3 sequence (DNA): TGTGCCAGCAGTTCATACAGCGGCTCCTACGAGCAGTACTTC.

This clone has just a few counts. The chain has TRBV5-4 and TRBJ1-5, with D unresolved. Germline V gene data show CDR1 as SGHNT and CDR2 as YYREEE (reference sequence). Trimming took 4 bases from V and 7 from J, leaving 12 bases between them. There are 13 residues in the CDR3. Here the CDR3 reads CASSRGVAQPQHF. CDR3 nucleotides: TGTGCCAGCAGCCGGGGAGTGGCGCAGCCCCAGCATTTT.

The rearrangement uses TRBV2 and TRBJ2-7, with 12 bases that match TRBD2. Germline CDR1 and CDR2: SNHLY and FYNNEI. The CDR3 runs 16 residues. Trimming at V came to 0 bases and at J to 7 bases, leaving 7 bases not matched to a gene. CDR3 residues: CASSEAATSGRCEQYF. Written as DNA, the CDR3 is TGTGCCAGCAGTGAAGCTGCGACTAGCGGGAGATGTGAGCAGTACTTC.

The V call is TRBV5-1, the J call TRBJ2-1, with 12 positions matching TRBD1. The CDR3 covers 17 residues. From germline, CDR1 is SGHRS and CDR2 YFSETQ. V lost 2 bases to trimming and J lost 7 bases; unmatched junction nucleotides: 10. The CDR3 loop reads CASSFGTGTGGKNEQFF. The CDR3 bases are TGCGCCAGCAGCTTTGGAACCGGGACAGGGGGCAAGAATGAGCAGTTCTTC.

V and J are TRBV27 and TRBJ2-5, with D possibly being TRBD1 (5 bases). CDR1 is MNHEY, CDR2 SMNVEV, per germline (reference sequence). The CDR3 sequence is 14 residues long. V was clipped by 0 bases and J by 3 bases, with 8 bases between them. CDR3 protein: CASSLSTAEETQYF. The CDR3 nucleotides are TGTGCCAGCAGTTTATCGACAGCAGAAGAGACCCAGTACTTC.

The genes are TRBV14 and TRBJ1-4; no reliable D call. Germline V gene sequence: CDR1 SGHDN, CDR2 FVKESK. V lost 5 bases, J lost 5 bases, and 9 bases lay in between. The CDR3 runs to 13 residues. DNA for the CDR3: TGTGCCAGCAGCGCACAGCTAAATGAAAAACTGTTTTTT. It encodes CASSAQLNEKLFF.